Shown below are 16 T cell receptor beta chains from a single sample sequenced in a study of T cell responses to AZD1222 COVID-19 vaccine. Clones were read by immunoSEQ multiplex PCR, and TCRdb kept only the in-frame ones, dropping some. The sample yields some 100,000 clones, just under 90% seen once. The sequencing here drew on peripheral blood, taken on day 0 of AZD1222 vaccination. The source of these receptors is an adult in good health.

This clone is labeled large. In the same sample, other DNA sequences code for this CDR3. The J gene is TRBJ1-3, the V gene TRBV5-1, with a weak D call TRBD1 (6 bases). The germline V gene encodes CDR1 SGHRS and CDR2 YFSETQ. Trimming took 4 bases from V and 0 from J, leaving 14 bases between them. The CDR3 totals 16 residues. The CDR3 DNA is TGCGCCAGCAGCCCGGACAGTCAGAGCTCTGGAAACACCATATATTTT. Protein: CASSPDSQSSGNTIYF.

The chain has TRBV28 and TRBJ2-7; the match to TRBD1 covers 10 bases. CDR1 and CDR2 (germline): MDHEN, SYDVKM. This CDR3 region has 19 residues. V shed 3 bases and J 3 bases; nucleotides not matched to a gene: 17. The CDR3 nucleotides are TGTGCCAGCAGTTTTTCGGGACAGGGGTTGAGAAGCCTCAGCTACGAGCAGTACTTC. The encoded protein is CASSFSGQGLRSLSYEQYF.

This clone appeared once. The rearrangement joins TRBV5-1 to TRBJ2-2; a weak D match, TRBD2 (6 bases). This CDR3 is 17 amino acids long. CDR1 is SGHRS and CDR2 is YFSETQ in the germline V gene. V was pared by 4 bases and J by 4 bases, with 20 bases between. CDR3 DNA sequence: TGCGCCAGCAGCCCCTTCCTGGGCCTGGGGGGCACCGGGGAGCTGTTTTTT. Translation gives CASSPFLGLGGTGELFF.

The genes are TRBV6-5 and TRBJ1-1, with D hard to call. Germline V gene data show CDR1 as MNHEY and CDR2 as SVGAGI. Between the trimmed V and J ends, which lost 5 bases and 3 bases, there was a span of 13 bases. The CDR3 contains 14 residues. As DNA, the CDR3 is TGTGCCAGCAGTATAGAGTTTCGGGACACTGAAGCTTTCTTT. Protein product: CASSIEFRDTEAFF.

This sequence joins TRBV6-6 and TRBJ1-1, with 8 bases aligning to TRBD1. The germline V gene has CDR1 MNHNY and CDR2 SVGAGI (reference sequence). The V and J ends lost 4 bases and 3 bases, in that order; junction bases with no gene match: 7. This CDR3 is built from 15 residues. The CDR3 loop is CASSSQGAADTEAFF. In DNA, the CDR3 is TGTGCCAGCAGTTCCCAGGGGGCAGCCGACACTGAAGCTTTCTTT.

This clone occurred a few times. The rearrangement links TRBV7-3 to TRBJ2-3; D may be TRBD2 (5 bases). Trimming cost V 3 bases and J 6 bases, with 10 bases left between them. CDR1 and CDR2 (germline): SGHTA, FQGTGA. The CDR3 has 13 amino acids. This CDR3 reads CASSFSPGDTQYF. The CDR3 DNA reads as TGTGCCAGCAGCTTTTCTCCGGGGGATACGCAGTATTTT.

This sequence joins TRBV19 and TRBJ2-1, with TRBD1 matching over 8 bases. CDR1 is LNHDA and CDR2 is SQIVND in the germline V gene (reference sequence). CDR3 size: 13 residues. V lost 4 bases to trimming and J lost 10 bases; unmatched junction nucleotides: 6. CDR3 protein: CASSSRGPYEQFF. Here the CDR3 DNA reads TGTGCCAGTAGTAGCAGGGGGCCCTACGAGCAGTTCTTC.

The rearrangement links TRBV4-3 to TRBJ2-3; 9 nucleotides align to TRBD2. The V segment lost 3 bases and the J segment 6 bases; nucleotides outside the gene matches: 7. Per germline, CDR1 LGHNA and CDR2 YSLEER. This CDR3 is built from 15 residues. The CDR3 DNA reads as TGCGCCAGCAGCCAGTTAGCGGGAGAGGGGGATACGCAGTATTTT. Protein sequence: CASSQLAGEGDTQYF.

This chain uses TRBV2 with TRBJ2-5; 7 bases line up with TRBD1. The CDR3 contains 15 residues. CDR1 is SNHLY and CDR2 is FYNNEI in the germline V gene. The ends lost 7 bases at V and 0 bases at J; junction bases unmatched: 8. The CDR3 DNA reads as TGTGCCAGCAAAAAGGGACAGACGTACCAAGAGACCCAGTACTTC. This codes for CASKKGQTYQETQYF.

The chain links TRBV7-2 to TRBJ1-2, with TRBD1 identical over 7 bases. The CDR3 runs 16 residues. J was trimmed by 5 bases and V by 2 bases; bases with no gene match: 11. Germline values: CDR1 SGHTA, CDR2 FQGNSA. The CDR3, as DNA: TGTGCCAGCAGCTTAATATCGAGAGCACAGGGGTATGGCTACACCTTC. Protein sequence: CASSLISRAQGYGYTF.

The chain combines TRBV12-3 or TRBV12-4 with TRBJ1-2; D ambiguous. V lost 0 bases, J lost 1 base, and 3 bases lay in between. CDR3 length: 13 residues. CDR3 in DNA: TGTGCCAGCAGTTTAGCAATTAACTATGGCTACACCTTC. Translation gives CASSLAINYGYTF.

The chain combines TRBV7-2 with TRBJ2-3; tentative D call: TRBD2 (7 bases). The CDR3 sequence is 18 residues long. Germline V gene lookup returns CDR1 SGHTA and CDR2 FQGNSA. The V end lost 1 base, the J end lost 3 bases, and 20 bases lay between the germline ends. Written as DNA, the CDR3 is TGTGCCAGCAGCTTAGACGGGGGGACATACGGCAATACAGATACGCAGTATTTT. Amino acids: CASSLDGGTYGNTDTQYF.

J is TRBJ1-2 and V is TRBV27, with D uncertain. This CDR3 is built from 14 residues. Germline V gives CDR1 MNHEY, CDR2 SMNVEV (reference sequence). V was clipped by 0 bases and J by 0 bases, with 5 bases between them. The CDR3: CASSLSSANYGYTF. The CDR3 DNA reads as TGTGCCAGCAGTTTATCGTCGGCTAACTATGGCTACACCTTC.

The chain carries TRBV25-1 and TRBJ2-1; 8 nucleotides match TRBD2. CDR1 and CDR2 from the germline V gene are MGHDK and SYGVNS. CDR3 size: 16 residues. Trimming at V came to 6 bases and at J to 5 bases, leaving 12 bases not matched to a gene. CDR3 sequence reads: CASSLLSGTSNNEQFF. The CDR3 coding sequence is TGTGCCAGCAGCCTCCTTTCCGGGACTAGTAACAATGAGCAGTTCTTC.

This clone was observed a handful of times. The junction differs from germline at one of its ends, possibly a read error. This chain connects TRBV28 to TRBJ1-1; 7 nucleotides match TRBD1. The CDR3 consists of 12 residues. Germline assignment: CDR1 MDHEN and CDR2 SYDVKM. DNA for the CDR3: TGTGCCAGCAGGGTAGGAGGGGGCGAATATATTTTT. This sequence encodes CASRVGGGEYIF. Drawing the rest from reference TRBV28 and TRBJ1-1, the complete variable domain is DVKVTQSSRYLVKRTGEKVFLECVQDMDHENMFWYRQDPGLGLRLIYFSYDVKMKEKGDIPEGYSVSREKKERFSLILESASTNQTSMYLCASRVGGGEYIFGQGTRLTVV.

V usage is TRBV27 and J usage is TRBJ2-7; D assignment may be TRBD1 or TRBD2 (6 bases each). Germline values: CDR1 MNHEY, CDR2 SMNVEV (reference sequence). The germline V and J ends were trimmed by 3 bases and 2 bases, with 14 bases remaining between them. This CDR3 spans 15 amino acids. In nucleotides, the CDR3 is TGTGCCAGCAGTTTCCGGGGGCATGAAACCTACGAGCAGTACTTC. Encoded protein: CASSFRGHETYEQYF.